This T cell receptor beta chain was identified during a study of blood T cells in healthy people across ages. Study at large: The capture of about one barcoded beta molecule per two T cells was achieved by template switching.

The authors ran a second PCR of about 6 to 12 cycles using a sample-barcoded 5' primer and a J-beta primer mix. TCRdb re-analysed the 5' RACE reads in MiXCR, keeping a single row per CDR3 protein. The sample includes under 1 million distinct CDR3 sequences, around two fifths of them seen just once. Staff drew approximately 9.7 milliliters of peripheral blood from each donor. The CDR3 is 14 residues long. The germline gives CDR1 MGHDK, CDR2 SYGVNS. V was pared by 8 bases and J by 3 bases, with 17 bases between. Regarding the study as a whole: Naive and antigen-experienced cells could not be conclusively compared, given unsorted PBMCs.

About this clonotype itself: Its antigen is as yet unknown.

Specimen: blood. The chain couples TRBV25-1 to TRBJ2-7; tentatively, D is TRBD1 (5 bases). The receptor comes from a man aged 55 to 70 in good health. The CDR3 protein is CASASLDSSYEQYF. CDR3 DNA sequence: TGTGCCAGCGCCAGCCTTGACAGCAGCTACGAGCAGTACTTC.